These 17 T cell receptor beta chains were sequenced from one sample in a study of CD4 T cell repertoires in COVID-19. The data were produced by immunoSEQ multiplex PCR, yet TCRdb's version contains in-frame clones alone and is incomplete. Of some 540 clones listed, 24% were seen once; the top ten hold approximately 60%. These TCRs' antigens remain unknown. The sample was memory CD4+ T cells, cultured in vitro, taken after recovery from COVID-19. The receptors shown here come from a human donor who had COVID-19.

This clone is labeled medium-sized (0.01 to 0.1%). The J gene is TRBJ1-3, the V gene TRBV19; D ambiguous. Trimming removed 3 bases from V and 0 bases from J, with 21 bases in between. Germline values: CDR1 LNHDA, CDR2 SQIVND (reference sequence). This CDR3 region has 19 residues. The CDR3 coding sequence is TGTGCCAGTAGTATCGAATCGATCCGGCAGACCTACTCTGGAAACACCATATATTTT. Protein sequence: CASSIESIRQTYSGNTIYF.

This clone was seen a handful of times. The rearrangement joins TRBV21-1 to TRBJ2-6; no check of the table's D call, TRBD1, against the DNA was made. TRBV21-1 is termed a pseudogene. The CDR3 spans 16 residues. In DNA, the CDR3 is TGTGCCAGCAGCACCCTACAGGGGCCTGGGGCCAACGTCCTGACTTTC. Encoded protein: CASSTLQGPGANVLTF.

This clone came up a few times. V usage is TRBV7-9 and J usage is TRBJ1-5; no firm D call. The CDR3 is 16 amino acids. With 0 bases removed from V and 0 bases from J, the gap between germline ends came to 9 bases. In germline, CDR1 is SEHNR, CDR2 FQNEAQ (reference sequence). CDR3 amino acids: CASSLAIGSSNQPQHF. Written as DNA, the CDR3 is TGTGCCAGCAGCTTAGCGATAGGGTCTAGCAATCAGCCCCAGCATTTT.

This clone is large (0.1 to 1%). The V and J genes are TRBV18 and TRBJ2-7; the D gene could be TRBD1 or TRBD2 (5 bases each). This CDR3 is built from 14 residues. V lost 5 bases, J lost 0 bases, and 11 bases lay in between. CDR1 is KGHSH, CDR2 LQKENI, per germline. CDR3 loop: CASSAGTVSYEQYF. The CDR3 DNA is TGTGCCAGCTCAGCCGGGACGGTCTCCTACGAGCAGTACTTC. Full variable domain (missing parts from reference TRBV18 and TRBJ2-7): NAGVMQNPRHLVRRRGQEARLRCSPMKGHSHVYWYRQLPEEGLKFMVYLQKENIIDESGMPKERFSAEFPKEGPSILRIQQVVRGDSAAYFCASSAGTVSYEQYFGPGTRLTVT.

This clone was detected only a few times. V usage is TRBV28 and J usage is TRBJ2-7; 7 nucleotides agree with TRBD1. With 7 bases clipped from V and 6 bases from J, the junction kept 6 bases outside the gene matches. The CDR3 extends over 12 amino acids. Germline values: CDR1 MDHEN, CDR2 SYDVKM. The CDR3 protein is CASMLTGTEQYF. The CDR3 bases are TGTGCCAGCATGTTGACAGGGACCGAGCAGTACTTC.

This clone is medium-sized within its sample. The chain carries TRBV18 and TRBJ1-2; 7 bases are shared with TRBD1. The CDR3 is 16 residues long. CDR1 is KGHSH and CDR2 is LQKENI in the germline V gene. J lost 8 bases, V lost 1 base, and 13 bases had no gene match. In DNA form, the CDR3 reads TGTGCCAGCTCACCACTCAAATCACAGGGGCAGGAGGGCTACACCTTC. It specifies CASSPLKSQGQEGYTF.

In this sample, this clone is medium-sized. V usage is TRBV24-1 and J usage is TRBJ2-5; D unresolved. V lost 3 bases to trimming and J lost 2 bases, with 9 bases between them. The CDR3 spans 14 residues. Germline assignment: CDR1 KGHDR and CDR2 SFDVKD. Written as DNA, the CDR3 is TGTGCCACCAGTGATCCGGACGGTCAAGAGACCCAGTACTTC. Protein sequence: CATSDPDGQETQYF.

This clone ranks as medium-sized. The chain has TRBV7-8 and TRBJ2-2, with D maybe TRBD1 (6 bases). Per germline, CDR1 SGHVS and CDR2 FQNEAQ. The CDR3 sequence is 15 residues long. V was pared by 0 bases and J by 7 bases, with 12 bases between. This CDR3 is CASSLAGAIVGELFF. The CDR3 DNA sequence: TGTGCCAGCAGCTTAGCGGGGGCAATTGTCGGGGAGCTGTTTTTT.

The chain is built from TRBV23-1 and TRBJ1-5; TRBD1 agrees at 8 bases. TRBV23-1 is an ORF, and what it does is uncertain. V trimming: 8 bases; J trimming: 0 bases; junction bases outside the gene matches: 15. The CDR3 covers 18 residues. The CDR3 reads CASGRKGQAKYSNQPQHF. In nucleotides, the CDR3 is TGCGCCAGCGGGCGAAAGGGACAGGCAAAATATAGCAATCAGCCCCAGCATTTT.

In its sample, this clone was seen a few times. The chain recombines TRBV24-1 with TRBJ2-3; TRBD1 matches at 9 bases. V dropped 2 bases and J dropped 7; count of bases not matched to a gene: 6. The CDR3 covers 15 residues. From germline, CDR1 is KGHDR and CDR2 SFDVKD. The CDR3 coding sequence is TGTGCCACCAGTGATTCCGGGACAGGGACGTATACGCAGTATTTT. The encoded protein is CATSDSGTGTYTQYF.

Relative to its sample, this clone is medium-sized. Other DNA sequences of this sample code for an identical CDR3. Here the CDR3 reads CASSLEGGGGAGNSPLHF. Written as DNA, the CDR3 is TGCGCCAGCAGCTTGGAAGGAGGGGGCGGGGCGGGTAATTCACCCCTCCACTTT. The chain joins TRBV5-1 to TRBJ1-6; TRBD1 matches 7 bases. This CDR3 contains 18 residues. The germline V gene encodes CDR1 SGHRS and CDR2 YFSETQ. The V and J ends lost 0 bases and 6 bases, in that order; junction bases with no gene match: 12.

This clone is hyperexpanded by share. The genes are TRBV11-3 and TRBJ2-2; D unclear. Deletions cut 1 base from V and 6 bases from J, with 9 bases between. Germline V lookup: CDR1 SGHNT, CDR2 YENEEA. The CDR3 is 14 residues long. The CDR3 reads CASSLVSGSGELFF. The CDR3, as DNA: TGTGCCAGCAGCTTAGTATCTGGGTCCGGGGAGCTGTTTTTT. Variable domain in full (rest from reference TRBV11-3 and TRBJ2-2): EAGVVQSPRYKIIEKKQPVAFWCNPISGHNTLYWYLQNLGQGPELLIRYENEEAVDDSQLPKDRFSAERLKGVDSTLKIQPAELGDSAVYLCASSLVSGSGELFFGEGSRLTVL.

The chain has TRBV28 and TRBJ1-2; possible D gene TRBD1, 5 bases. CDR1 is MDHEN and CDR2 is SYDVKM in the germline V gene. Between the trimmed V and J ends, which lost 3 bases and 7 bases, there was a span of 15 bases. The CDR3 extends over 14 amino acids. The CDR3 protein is CASSLGGGRRGYTF. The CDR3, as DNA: TGTGCCAGCAGTTTGGGGGGAGGGAGGCGTGGCTACACCTTC.

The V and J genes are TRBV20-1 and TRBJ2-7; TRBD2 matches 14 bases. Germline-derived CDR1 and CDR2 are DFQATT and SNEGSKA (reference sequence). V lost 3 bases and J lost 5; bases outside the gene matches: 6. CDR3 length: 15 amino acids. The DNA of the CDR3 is TGCAGTGCTAGTGGGACTAGCGGGGGAACGGACGAGCAGTACTTC. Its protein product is CSASGTSGGTDEQYF.

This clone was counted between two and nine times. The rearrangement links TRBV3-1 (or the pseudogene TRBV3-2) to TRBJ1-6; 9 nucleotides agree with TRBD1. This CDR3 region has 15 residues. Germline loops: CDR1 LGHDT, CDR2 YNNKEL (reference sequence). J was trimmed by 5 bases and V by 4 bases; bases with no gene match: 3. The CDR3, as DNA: TGTGCCAGCAGCCGCGGGACAGGGAATAATTCACCCCTCCACTTT. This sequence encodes CASSRGTGNNSPLHF.

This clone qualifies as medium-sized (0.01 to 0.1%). CDR3 nucleotides: TGCGCCAGCAGCTGGCGAGGGGCCCTCCAAGAGACCCAGTACTTC. Residues: CASSWRGALQETQYF. This rearrangement joins TRBV5-1 to TRBJ2-5, with D tentatively TRBD1 or TRBD2 (5 bases each). With 3 bases removed from V and 1 base from J, the gap between germline ends came to 13 bases. CDR1 SGHRS and CDR2 YFSETQ come from the germline V gene. This CDR3 spans 15 amino acids.

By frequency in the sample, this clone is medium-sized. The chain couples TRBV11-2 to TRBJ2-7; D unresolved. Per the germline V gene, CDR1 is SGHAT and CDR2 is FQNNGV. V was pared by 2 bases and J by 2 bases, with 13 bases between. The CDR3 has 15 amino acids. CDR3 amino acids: CASSLKHGRPYEQYF. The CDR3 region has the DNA TGTGCCAGCAGCTTAAAACACGGACGGCCCTACGAGCAGTACTTC. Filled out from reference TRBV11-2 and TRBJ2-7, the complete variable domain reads EAGVAQSPRYKIIEKRQSVAFWCNPISGHATLYWYQQILGQGPKLLIQFQNNGVVDDSQLPKDRFSAERLKGVDSTLKIQPAKLEDSAVYLCASSLKHGRPYEQYFGPGTRLTVT.